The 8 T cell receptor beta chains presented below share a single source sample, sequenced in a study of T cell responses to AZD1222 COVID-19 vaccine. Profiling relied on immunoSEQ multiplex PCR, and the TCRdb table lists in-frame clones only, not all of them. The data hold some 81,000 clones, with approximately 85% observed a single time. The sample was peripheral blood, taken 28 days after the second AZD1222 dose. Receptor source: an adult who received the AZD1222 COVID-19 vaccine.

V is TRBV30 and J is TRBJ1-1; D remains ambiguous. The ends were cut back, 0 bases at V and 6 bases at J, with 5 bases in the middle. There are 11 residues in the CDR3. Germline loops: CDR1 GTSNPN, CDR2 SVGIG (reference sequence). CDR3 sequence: CAWSVSAEAFF. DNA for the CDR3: TGTGCCTGGAGTGTATCCGCTGAAGCTTTCTTT.

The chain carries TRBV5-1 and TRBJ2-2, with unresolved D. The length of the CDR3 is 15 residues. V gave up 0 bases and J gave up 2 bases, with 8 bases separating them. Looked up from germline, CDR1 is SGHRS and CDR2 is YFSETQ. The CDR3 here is CASSLGSLNTGELFF. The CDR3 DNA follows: TGCGCCAGCAGCTTGGGCAGCCTTAACACCGGGGAGCTGTTTTTT.

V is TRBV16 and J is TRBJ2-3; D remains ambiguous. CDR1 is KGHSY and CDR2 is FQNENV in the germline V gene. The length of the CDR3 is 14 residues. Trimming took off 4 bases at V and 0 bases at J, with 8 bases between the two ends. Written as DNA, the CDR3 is TGTGCCAGCAGCCTTTCGGCTAGCACAGATACGCAGTATTTT. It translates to CASSLSASTDTQYF.

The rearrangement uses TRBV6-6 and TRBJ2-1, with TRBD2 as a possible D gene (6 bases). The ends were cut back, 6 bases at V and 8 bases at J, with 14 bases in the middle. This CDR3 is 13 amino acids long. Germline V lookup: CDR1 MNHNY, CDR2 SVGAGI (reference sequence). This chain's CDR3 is CASRAAGSDEQFF. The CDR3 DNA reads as TGTGCCAGCAGGGCCGCCGGGAGCGATGAGCAGTTCTTC.

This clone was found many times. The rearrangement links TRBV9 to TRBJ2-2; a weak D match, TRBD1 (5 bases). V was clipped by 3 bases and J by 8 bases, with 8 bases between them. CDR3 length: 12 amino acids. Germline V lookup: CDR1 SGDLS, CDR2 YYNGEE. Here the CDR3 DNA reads TGTGCCAGCAGCGCCTGGACAGGGGAGCTGTTTTTT. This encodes CASSAWTGELFF.

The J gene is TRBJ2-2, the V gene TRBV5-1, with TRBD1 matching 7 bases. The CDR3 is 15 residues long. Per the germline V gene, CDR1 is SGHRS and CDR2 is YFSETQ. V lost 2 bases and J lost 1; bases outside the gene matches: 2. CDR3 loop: CASSFRTGNTGELFF. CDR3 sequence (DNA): TGCGCCAGCAGCTTCCGGACAGGGAACACCGGGGAGCTGTTTTTT.

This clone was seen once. The CDR3 bases are TGTGCCACCAGCGGGAGCCGCTCCGGGACAGTCCGCATGAACACTGAAGCTTTCTTT. This gives the protein CATSGSRSGTVRMNTEAFF. This chain uses TRBV15 with TRBJ1-1; TRBD1 matches at 7 bases. Per the germline V gene, CDR1 is LNHNV and CDR2 is YYDKDF (reference sequence). V lost 5 bases, J lost 0 bases, and 18 bases stayed unmatched. The length of the CDR3 is 19 residues.

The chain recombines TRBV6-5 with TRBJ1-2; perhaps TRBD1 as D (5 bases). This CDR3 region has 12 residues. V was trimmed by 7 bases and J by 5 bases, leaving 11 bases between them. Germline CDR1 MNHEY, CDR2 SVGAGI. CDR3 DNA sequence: TGTGCCAGCACGTACAGGAGTTATGGCTACACCTTC. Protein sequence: CASTYRSYGYTF.